The 23 T cell receptor beta chains given below trace back to one sample, sequenced in a study of blood T cells in healthy people across ages. A second PCR of about 7 to 12 cycles used a sample-barcoded 5' primer and a J-beta primer mix. TCRdb fed the 5' RACE reads into MiXCR, producing one record per CDR3 protein. The top ten hold about 30% of the sample, which has 700,000 or so distinct CDR3 sequences, 40% to 50% seen once. The sample comprised blood. The receptors here all came from an elderly man in good health.

This sequence joins TRBV7-7 and TRBJ2-2, with 12 bases fitting TRBD2. The J segment lost 0 bases and the V segment lost 2 bases, leaving 7 bases of the junction unmatched. This CDR3 is built from 19 residues. Germline CDR1 and CDR2: SSHAT and FNYEAQ (reference sequence). In DNA, the CDR3 is TGTGCCAGCAGCTTATCTAGACTAGCGGGGGCCCCGAACACCGGGGAGCTGTTTTTT. This gives the protein CASSLSRLAGAPNTGELFF.

The chain uses TRBV2 and TRBJ1-5; D remains unclear. The CDR3 has 14 amino acids. V gave up 7 bases and J gave up 0 bases, with 10 bases separating them. CDR1 SNHLY and CDR2 FYNNEI come from the germline V gene. In DNA, the CDR3 is TGTGCCAGCAATCAACTGAATAGCAATCAGCCCCAGCATTTT. The encoded protein is CASNQLNSNQPQHF. The variable domain in full, with the rest retrieved from reference TRBV2 and TRBJ1-5, is EPEVTQTPSHQVTQMGQEVILRCVPISNHLYFYWYRQILGQKVEFLVSFYNNEISEKSEIFDDQFSVERPDGSNFTLKIRSTKLEDSAMYFCASNQLNSNQPQHFGDGTRLSIL.

This rearrangement joins TRBV11-2 to TRBJ2-7; D is uncertain. The CDR3 spans 18 residues. The germline V gene has CDR1 SGHAT and CDR2 FQNNGV. Trimming cost V 0 bases and J 3 bases, with 21 bases left between them. CDR3 amino acids: CASSLDPTSAFIYYEQYF. As DNA, the CDR3 is TGTGCCAGCAGCTTAGATCCCACTTCCGCATTTATTTACTACGAGCAGTACTTC.

This clonotype showed up just a few times. CDR3 nucleotide sequence: TGCAGTGCCCCGGGGACAGCCTATGGCTACACCTTC. Translating it yields CSAPGTAYGYTF. The chain has TRBV20-1 and TRBJ1-2; 7 bases align to TRBD1. CDR1 DFQATT and CDR2 SNEGSKA come from the germline V gene (reference sequence). CDR3 size: 12 residues. Trimming at V came to 6 bases and at J to 4 bases, leaving 5 bases not matched to a gene.

Turning to this clonotype: At one end, the junction sequence differs from germline, possibly due to a read error. The rearrangement links TRBV4-1 to TRBJ1-2; D is ambiguous. The CDR3 covers 13 residues. The germline V gene encodes CDR1 MGHRA and CDR2 YSYEKL. This chain's CDR3 is CASSQVGPGGYTF. CDR3 nucleotides: TGCGCCAGTAGCCAAGTGGGCCCGGGCGGCTACACCTTC.

This clonotype showed up just once. V is TRBV7-2 and J is TRBJ2-7; a possible D gene is TRBD2 (6 bases). The germline V gene encodes CDR1 SGHTA and CDR2 FQGNSA. V was pared by 1 base and J by 3 bases, with 10 bases between. CDR3 length equals 14 residues. The CDR3 DNA is TGTGCCAGCAGCTTAGGCCGGGAGAACTACGAGCAGTACTTC. As protein: CASSLGRENYEQYF.

In its sample, this clonotype was seen a few times. The chain carries TRBV10-1 and TRBJ2-7; 12 bases line up with TRBD1. The CDR3 has 17 amino acids. The V gene's germline CDR1 is WNHNN and CDR2 SYGVQD (reference sequence). With V trimmed by 5 bases and J by 0 bases, 8 bases remained unmatched. The CDR3 DNA follows: TGCGCCAGCAGTCCCGGGACAGGGGGCCTCCTCTCCTACGAGCAGTACTTC. This encodes CASSPGTGGLLSYEQYF.

The gene calls are TRBV7-2 and TRBJ2-1, with TRBD1 as a possible D gene (6 bases). This CDR3 has 17 amino acids. Trimming removed 4 bases at V and 3 bases at J, with 19 bases between. Germline CDR1 and CDR2: SGHTA and FQGNSA. The DNA for the CDR3 is TGTGCCAGCAGCTCGGCGGCAGGGGCCTCCTTCTACAATGAGCAGTTCTTC. Amino acid sequence: CASSSAAGASFYNEQFF. Based on the CDR3 plus reference TRBV7-2 and TRBJ2-1, the full variable domain is GAGVSQSPSNKVTEKGKDVELRCDPISGHTALYWYRQSLGQGLEFLIYFQGNSAPDKSGLPSDRFSAERTGGSVSTLTIQRTQQEDSAVYLCASSSAAGASFYNEQFFGPGTRLTVL.

V is TRBV20-1 and J is TRBJ2-7; 11 positions match TRBD1. The CDR3 is made up of 14 amino acids. V shed 3 bases, J shed 3 bases, and the junction held 4 bases outside the gene matches. Germline CDR1 is DFQATT and CDR2 is SNEGSKA (reference sequence). The CDR3 protein is CSARWDRGVYEQYF. The CDR3 DNA reads as TGCAGTGCTAGGTGGGACAGGGGGGTCTACGAGCAGTACTTC.

The V call is TRBV28, the J call TRBJ2-4; a possible D gene is TRBD1 (5 bases). CDR3 length: 15 amino acids. The V gene's germline CDR1 is MDHEN and CDR2 SYDVKM. V was trimmed by 5 bases and J by 1 base, leaving 12 bases between them. The CDR3 region is CASSAGRVAKNIQYF. The CDR3 DNA follows: TGTGCCAGCAGTGCCGGCAGGGTGGCCAAAAACATTCAGTACTTC.

V usage is TRBV6-4 and J usage is TRBJ2-5; D ambiguous. The CDR3 spans 14 residues. V shed 4 bases and J shed 5 bases, with 14 bases lying between them. CDR1 and CDR2 from the germline V gene are MRHNA and SNTAGT. The CDR3 reads CASSARHGEETQYF. CDR3 DNA: TGTGCCAGCAGTGCTCGGCACGGCGAGGAGACCCAGTACTTC.

The sample holds a few counts of this clonotype. The chain links TRBV15 to TRBJ2-7; TRBD1 matches at 8 bases. Germline V gene data show CDR1 as LNHNV and CDR2 as YYDKDF (reference sequence). Unmatched junction bases numbered 7, after V lost 5 bases and J lost 7 bases. The CDR3 consists of 13 residues. CDR3 sequence reads: CATSGAGGLEQYF. DNA for the CDR3: TGTGCCACCAGCGGGGCAGGGGGCCTGGAGCAGTACTTC.

This clonotype was seen only a few times. The gene calls are TRBV4-2 and TRBJ2-3; tentatively, D is TRBD1 (6 bases). CDR3 length: 16 residues. In germline, CDR1 is LGHNA, CDR2 YNFKEQ. Trimming removed 1 base at V and 4 bases at J, with 15 bases between. This CDR3 reads CASSQGRQGPPDTQYF. The CDR3 DNA follows: TGTGCCAGCAGCCAAGGCCGGCAGGGGCCGCCAGATACGCAGTATTTT.

CDR3 sequence (DNA): TGTGCCAGCAGCTTCGGGGATATTAAAAACACTGAAGCTTTCTTT. Amino acids: CASSFGDIKNTEAFF. This chain connects TRBV5-5 to TRBJ1-1; D call uncertain. The germline gives CDR1 SGHKS, CDR2 YYEKEE (reference sequence). The length of the CDR3 is 15 residues. V was trimmed by 2 bases and J by 2 bases, leaving 13 bases between them.

This clonotype has a handful of counts. The chain carries TRBV20-1 and TRBJ2-5, with TRBD2 matching 13 bases. The CDR3 extends over 17 amino acids. V gave up 0 bases and J gave up 5 bases; unmatched junction bases: 9. CDR1 is DFQATT, CDR2 SNEGSKA, per germline (reference sequence). The DNA of the CDR3 is TGCAGTGCTAGAGACTTCACTAGCGGGGGGGCCAAGGAGACCCAGTACTTC. Translation gives CSARDFTSGGAKETQYF.

This clonotype has only a few counts. The rearrangement uses TRBV20-1 and TRBJ2-5; weak D call: TRBD1 (5 bases). CDR1 is DFQATT, CDR2 SNEGSKA, per germline (reference sequence). The CDR3 contains 12 residues. V was cut by 6 bases and J by 2 bases, with 10 bases left in between. The CDR3 spells CSAVYRQETQYF. The CDR3 region has the DNA TGCAGTGCGGTGTACAGGCAAGAGACCCAGTACTTC.

The rearrangement links TRBV20-1 to TRBJ2-5; 14 positions match TRBD2. The CDR3 runs to 13 residues. The germline V gene has CDR1 DFQATT and CDR2 SNEGSKA (reference sequence). The J segment lost 4 bases and the V segment lost 6 bases, leaving 1 base of the junction unmatched. CDR3 amino acids: CSAGTSGRETQYF. CDR3 DNA: TGCAGTGCCGGGACTAGCGGGAGAGAGACCCAGTACTTC.

The chain couples TRBV4-3 to TRBJ2-1; D may match TRBD1 or TRBD2 (5 bases each). The V and J ends lost 1 base and 6 bases respectively, with 16 bases between them. CDR3 length equals 16 residues. Looked up from germline, CDR1 is LGHNA and CDR2 is YSLEER. For the CDR3, the DNA is TGCGCCAGCAGCCAAGGGGGACCGGGCGGCTTCAATGAGCAGTTCTTC. Residues: CASSQGGPGGFNEQFF.

Comment on this clonotype: At one end the junction does not follow the germline gene, possibly because of a read error. This chain uses TRBV20-1 with TRBJ2-4, with TRBD1 matching 10 bases. The CDR3 length is 16 residues. Germline lookup yields CDR1 DFQATT and CDR2 SNEGSKA (reference sequence). The CDR3 DNA sequence: TGCAGTGCTAGGCGACCGGGACAGGGGCCGAAAACCATTCAGTACTTC. Translating gives CSARRPGQGPKTIQYF.

The V and J genes are TRBV4-3 and TRBJ2-3, with 8 bases lining up with TRBD1. Germline V lookup: CDR1 LGHNA, CDR2 YSLEER. This CDR3 contains 16 residues. V gave up 0 bases and J gave up 9 bases; unmatched junction bases: 11. CDR3 sequence: CASSQESPQGGPTQYF. The CDR3, as DNA: TGCGCCAGCAGCCAAGAATCACCACAGGGGGGCCCAACGCAGTATTTT.

The rearrangement links TRBV15 to TRBJ2-5; no clear D gene. Germline V gives CDR1 LNHNV, CDR2 YYDKDF (reference sequence). With 1 base removed from V and 2 bases from J, the gap between germline ends came to 8 bases. The CDR3 totals 14 residues. Here the CDR3 reads CATSRAPFQETQYF. In DNA, the CDR3 is TGTGCCACCAGCAGAGCGCCGTTTCAAGAGACCCAGTACTTC.

The V call is TRBV4-1, the J call TRBJ1-5, with D perhaps matching TRBD1 (6 bases). The germline CDR1 and CDR2 sequences are MGHRA and YSYEKL. CDR3 length: 15 residues. Trimming shortened V by 1 base and J by 3 bases, and 10 bases separated the two germline ends. The CDR3 DNA is TGCGCCAGCAGCCAAGTGACAGGCCCCAATCAGCCCCAGCATTTT. As protein: CASSQVTGPNQPQHF.

This chain joins TRBV6-2 or TRBV6-3 and TRBJ2-5; D possibly matches TRBD1 or TRBD2 (5 bases each). The V gene's germline CDR1 is MNHEY and CDR2 SVGEGT. Trimming removed 8 bases from V and 5 bases from J, with 21 bases in between. The CDR3 sequence is 15 residues long. CDR3 in amino acids: CASRPGGGWVETQYF. CDR3 bases: TGTGCCAGCCGACCTGGTGGGGGTTGGGTGGAGACCCAGTACTTC.